This T cell receptor (beta chain) stems from a study of T cells in Graves' hyperthyroidism and ophthalmopathy. In this sample, this clonotype turned up many times. Authors of the study amplified TCR beta CDR3 regions from RNA transcripts. TCR CDR3 underwent first-round RT-PCR with the HTBI primer set. TCRdb itself ran the multiplex PCR reads through MiXCR, one entry per CDR3 protein. The data hold hundreds of thousands of distinct CDR3 sequences, with 14% to 15% observed a single time. This TCR was recovered from a woman in her 40s with Graves' ophthalmopathy. The sample was blood.

CDR3 protein: CSATRDRGFWNQPQHF. The CDR3 coding sequence is TGCAGTGCAACTCGGGACAGGGGGTTTTGGAATCAGCCCCAGCATTTT. This chain connects TRBV20-1 to TRBJ1-5; 11 bases line up with TRBD1. V shed 6 bases and J 4 bases; nucleotides not matched to a gene: 11. Germline CDR1 DFQATT, CDR2 SNEGSKA (reference sequence). CDR3 length: 16 amino acids.